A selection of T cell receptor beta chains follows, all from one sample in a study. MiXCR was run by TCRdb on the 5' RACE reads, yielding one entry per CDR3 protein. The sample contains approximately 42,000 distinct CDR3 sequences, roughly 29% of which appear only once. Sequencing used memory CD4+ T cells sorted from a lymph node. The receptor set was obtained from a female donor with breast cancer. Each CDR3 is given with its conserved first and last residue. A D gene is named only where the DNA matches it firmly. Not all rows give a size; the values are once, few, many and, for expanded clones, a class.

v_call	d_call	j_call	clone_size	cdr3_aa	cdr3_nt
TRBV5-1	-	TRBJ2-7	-	CASKERQNYEQYF	TGCGCCAGCAAAGAAAGACAGAACTACGAGCAGTACTTC
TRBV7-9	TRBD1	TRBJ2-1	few	CASRAGQVHEQFF	TGTGCCAGCAGGGCCGGACAGGTGCATGAGCAGTTCTTC
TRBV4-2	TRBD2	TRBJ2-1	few	CASSQPLTLAGINEQFF	TGTGCCAGCAGCCAACCCCTGACTTTAGCGGGAATAAATGAGCAGTTCTTC
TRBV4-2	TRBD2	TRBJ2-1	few	CASSSHFGLANEQFF	TGTGCCAGCAGCTCACACTTCGGACTAGCCAATGAGCAGTTCTTC
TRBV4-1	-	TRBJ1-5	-	CASSLRGTQPQHF	TGCGCCAGCAGCCTCCGAGGGACCCAGCCCCAGCATTTT
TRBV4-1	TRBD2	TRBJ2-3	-	CASSQEQRGGRDTQYF	TGCGCCAGCAGCCAAGAGCAGCGGGGGGGCCGAGATACGCAGTATTTT
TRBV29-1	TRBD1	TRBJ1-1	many	CSVDRGYTEAFF	TGCAGCGTGGACAGGGGTTACACTGAAGCTTTCTTT
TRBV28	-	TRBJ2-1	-	CASHAPSQMFERFF	TGTGCCAGCCATGCGCCTAGCCAAATGTTTGAGCGGTTCTTC
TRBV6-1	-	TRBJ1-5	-	CASTPSGGSNQPQHF	TGTGCCAGCACCCCTTCTGGGGGCAGCAATCAGCCCCAGCATTTT
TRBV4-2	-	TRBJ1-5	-	CASSRDGATSNQPQHF	TGTGCCAGCAGCCGGGACGGAGCGACTAGCAATCAGCCCCAGCATTTT
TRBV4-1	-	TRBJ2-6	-	CASSQVLSGANVLTF	TGCGCCAGCAGCCAAGTCCTTTCTGGGGCCAACGTCCTGACTTTC
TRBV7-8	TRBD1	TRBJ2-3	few	CASSLEWDRGQDTQYF	TGTGCCAGCAGCTTAGAATGGGACAGGGGGCAAGATACGCAGTATTTT
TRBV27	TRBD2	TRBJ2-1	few	CASREWTSGYGEQFF	TGTGCCAGCAGAGAATGGACTAGCGGGTATGGTGAGCAGTTCTTC
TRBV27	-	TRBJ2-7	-	CASSFMTGDYEQYF	TGTGCCAGCAGTTTTATGACAGGAGACTACGAGCAGTACTTC
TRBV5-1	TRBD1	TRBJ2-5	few	CASSFTGVGTQYF	TGCGCCAGCAGCTTTACAGGGGTAGGGACCCAGTACTTC
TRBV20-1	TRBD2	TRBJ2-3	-	CSADPGTSGGNTQYF	TGCAGTGCTGATCCCGGGACTAGCGGGGGGAATACGCAGTATTTT
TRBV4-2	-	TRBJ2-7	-	CASGQGRQRALGEQYF	TGTGCCAGCGGCCAAGGCAGGCAGCGGGCCCTTGGGGAGCAGTACTTC
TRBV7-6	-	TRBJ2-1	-	CASSSPQGGEQFF	TGTGCCAGCAGCTCCCCTCAGGGAGGTGAGCAGTTCTTC
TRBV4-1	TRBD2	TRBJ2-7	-	CASSQDRAAGELSYEQYF	TGCGCCAGCAGCCAAGATAGAGCGGCGGGAGAGTTGTCCTACGAGCAGTACTTC
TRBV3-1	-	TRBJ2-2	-	CASSNRRGAGELFF	TGTGCCAGCAGCAATCGTAGGGGAGCCGGGGAGCTGTTTTTT
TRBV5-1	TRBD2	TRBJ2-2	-	CASSLSGNSGELFF	TGCGCCAGCAGCTTAAGCGGGAATTCCGGGGAGCTGTTTTTT
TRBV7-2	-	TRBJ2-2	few	CASRPGPLTGELFF	TGTGCCAGCAGACCGGGACCCCTAACCGGGGAGCTGTTTTTT
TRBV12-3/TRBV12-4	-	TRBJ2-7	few	CASSRGGTAGYEQYF	TGTGCCAGCAGTCGAGGGGGGACCGCCGGCTACGAGCAGTACTTC
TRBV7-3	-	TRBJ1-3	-	CASSSRDPGNTIYF	TGTGCCAGCAGCTCCCGGGACCCTGGAAACACCATATATTTT
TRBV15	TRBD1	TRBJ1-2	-	CATSRGTDLGYTF	TGTGCCACCAGCAGGGGGACAGATCTCGGCTACACCTTC
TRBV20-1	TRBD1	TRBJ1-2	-	CSARIQGADGYTF	TGCAGTGCTAGGATCCAGGGGGCGGATGGCTACACCTTC
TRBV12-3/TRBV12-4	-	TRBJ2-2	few	CASSLERTGELFF	TGTGCCAGCAGTTTGGAACGGACCGGGGAGCTGTTTTTT
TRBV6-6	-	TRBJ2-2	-	CATSRVGGELFF	TGTGCCACCAGTCGGGTTGGCGGGGAGCTGTTTTTT
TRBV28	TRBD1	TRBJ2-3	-	CASSAVRDRGSDTQYF	TGTGCCAGCAGTGCCGTAAGGGACAGGGGGTCAGATACGCAGTATTTT
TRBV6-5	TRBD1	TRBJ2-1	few	CASSSRQGRLDEQFF	TGTGCCAGCAGTTCTCGACAGGGCAGGCTCGATGAGCAGTTCTTC
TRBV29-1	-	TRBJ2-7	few	CSVELGYEQYF	TGCAGCGTTGAACTGGGCTACGAGCAGTACTTC
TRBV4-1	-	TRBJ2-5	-	CASSQDRAGETQYF	TGCGCCAGCAGCCAAGATCGTGCAGGAGAGACCCAGTACTTC
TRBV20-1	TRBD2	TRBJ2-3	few	CSARAQAGEEDTQYF	TGCAGTGCTAGAGCCCAAGCGGGAGAGGAAGATACGCAGTATTTT
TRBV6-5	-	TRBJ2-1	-	CASSTLPGVNQFF	TGTGCCAGCAGTACACTGCCGGGGGTAAATCAGTTCTTC
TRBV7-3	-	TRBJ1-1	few	CASSLTGGSEAFF	TGTGCCAGCAGCTTAACTGGGGGCTCTGAAGCTTTCTTT
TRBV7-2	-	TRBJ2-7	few	CASSPTTLIHEQYF	TGTGCCAGCAGCCCGACTACCTTAATCCACGAGCAGTACTTC
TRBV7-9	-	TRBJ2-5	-	CASSLDRQETQYF	TGTGCCAGCAGCTTAGACAGACAAGAGACCCAGTACTTC
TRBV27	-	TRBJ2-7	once	CASSSHREAVGGQYF	TGTGCCAGCAGTTCCCACAGGGAAGCGGTAGGTGGGCAGTACTTC
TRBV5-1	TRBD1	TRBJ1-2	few	CASSSQGVGYTF	TGCGCCAGCAGCTCCCAGGGGGTTGGCTACACCTTC
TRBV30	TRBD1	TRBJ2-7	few	CAWSMPGTGLYEQYF	TGTGCCTGGTCAATGCCCGGGACAGGTCTGTACGAGCAGTACTTC
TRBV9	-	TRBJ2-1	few	CASSVAGTSGHEQFF	TGTGCCAGCAGCGTAGCAGGGACCTCTGGCCATGAGCAGTTCTTC
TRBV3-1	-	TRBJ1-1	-	CASSQDPQLNTEAFF	TGTGCCAGCAGCCAAGATCCGCAGTTGAACACTGAAGCTTTCTTT
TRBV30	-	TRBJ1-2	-	CAWSKNYGYTF	TGTGCCTGGAGTAAAAACTATGGCTACACCTTC
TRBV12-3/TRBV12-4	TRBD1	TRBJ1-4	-	CASSVWTGGEKLFF	TGTGCCAGCAGTGTCTGGACAGGTGGAGAAAAACTGTTTTTT
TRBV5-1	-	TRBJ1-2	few	CASSLDSHNYGYTF	TGCGCCAGCAGCTTGGACAGTCATAACTATGGCTACACCTTC
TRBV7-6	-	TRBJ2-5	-	CASSLGTDQETQYF	TGTGCCAGCAGCTTAGGGACAGATCAAGAGACCCAGTACTTC
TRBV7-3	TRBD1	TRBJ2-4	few	CASSSDRGNIQYF	TGTGCCAGCAGCTCAGACAGGGGAAACATTCAGTACTTC
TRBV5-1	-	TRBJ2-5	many	CASSLVALGETQYF	TGCGCCAGCAGCTTGGTGGCTCTTGGGGAGACCCAGTACTTC
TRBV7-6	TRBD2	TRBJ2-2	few	CASSPRGGPNTGELFF	TGTGCCAGCAGCCCCCGGGGGGGGCCGAACACCGGGGAGCTGTTTTTT
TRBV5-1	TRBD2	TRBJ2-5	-	CASGSTTSGGAETQYF	TGCGCCAGCGGCTCCACGACTAGCGGGGGGGCGGAGACCCAGTACTTC
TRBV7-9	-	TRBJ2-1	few	CATWLYNEQFF	TGTGCCACCTGGCTCTACAATGAGCAGTTCTTC
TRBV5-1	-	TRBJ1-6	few	CASSLSGVDSPLHF	TGCGCCAGCAGCTTGTCCGGCGTGGATTCACCCCTCCACTTT
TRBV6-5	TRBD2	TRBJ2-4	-	CASRKLELAGLAKNIQYF	TGTGCCAGCAGGAAACTGGAACTAGCGGGGCTAGCCAAAAACATTCAGTACTTC
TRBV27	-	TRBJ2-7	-	CASSLRQNYEQYF	TGTGCCAGCAGTTTACGACAGAACTACGAGCAGTACTTC
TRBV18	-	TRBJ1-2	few	CASSPDRSYGYTF	TGTGCCAGCTCCCCTGACAGGAGCTATGGCTACACCTTC
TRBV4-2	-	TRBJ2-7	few	CAGSLERTASTGQYF	TGTGCCGGCAGCCTAGAAAGGACAGCGAGTACAGGACAGTACTTC
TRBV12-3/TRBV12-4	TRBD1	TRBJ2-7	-	CASSNRGLGSYEQYF	TGTGCCAGCAGTAACAGGGGCCTTGGCTCCTACGAGCAGTACTTC